Listed below are T cell receptor beta chains from one sample, sequenced in a study of blood T cell repertoires in COVID-19. Clones were read by immunoSEQ multiplex PCR, and TCRdb kept only the in-frame ones, dropping some. The data show around 140,000 clones, approximately 86% seen once. The sample comprised peripheral blood. Source of these receptors: a woman between 65 and 79 years old with COVID-19, enrolled during active disease. Both conserved end residues are part of each CDR3. D genes are given only for firm matches. Clone size, where shown, is once, few, many, or a class for clones that have expanded.

v_gene: TRBV28
j_gene: TRBJ2-3
abundance: once
d_gene: TRBD1
CDR3aa: CASRETGGSTDTQYF
CDR3nt: TGTGCCAGCAGGGAGACAGGGGGTAGCACAGATACGCAGTATTTT

v_gene: TRBV6-1
j_gene: TRBJ1-3
abundance: few
d_gene: NA
CDR3aa: CASSEMWLSGNTIYF
CDR3nt: TGTGCCAGCAGTGAAATGTGGCTCTCTGGAAACACCATATATTTT

v_gene: TRBV6-5
j_gene: TRBJ1-5
abundance: NA
d_gene: NA
CDR3aa: CASAYTGNQPQHF
CDR3nt: TGTGCCAGCGCATATACGGGCAATCAGCCCCAGCATTTT

v_gene: TRBV7-9
j_gene: TRBJ1-5
abundance: NA
d_gene: TRBD1
CDR3aa: CASSLGGDRVQPQHF
CDR3nt: TGTGCCAGCAGCTTAGGGGGGGACAGGGTTCAGCCCCAGCATTTT

v_gene: TRBV19
j_gene: TRBJ2-1
abundance: once
d_gene: NA
CDR3aa: CASRRLGADGEQFF
CDR3nt: TGTGCCAGTCGTCGTCTGGGGGCCGACGGTGAGCAGTTCTTC

v_gene: TRBV9
j_gene: TRBJ2-3
abundance: NA
d_gene: NA
CDR3aa: CASSVGLATDTQYF
CDR3nt: TGTGCCAGCAGCGTAGGTCTTGCGACAGATACGCAGTATTTT

v_gene: TRBV10-3
j_gene: TRBJ2-3
abundance: NA
d_gene: NA
CDR3aa: CAISERRRSGSLSTDTQYF
CDR3nt: TGTGCCATCAGTGAGAGGAGACGTAGCGGATCCCTGAGCACAGATACGCAGTATTTT

v_gene: TRBV7-9
j_gene: TRBJ2-2
abundance: NA
d_gene: NA
CDR3aa: CASSLGLVNTGELFF
CDR3nt: TGTGCCAGCAGCTTAGGACTAGTTAACACCGGGGAGCTGTTTTTT

v_gene: TRBV12-5
j_gene: TRBJ1-5
abundance: NA
d_gene: NA
CDR3aa: CASVCGEERNQPQHF
CDR3nt: TGTGCTAGTGTATGCGGGGAGGAGCGCAATCAGCCCCAGCATTTT

v_gene: TRBV2
j_gene: TRBJ1-4
abundance: NA
d_gene: NA
CDR3aa: CASRVGGVTNEKLFF
CDR3nt: TGTGCCAGCAGGGTTGGGGGGGTAACTAATGAAAAACTGTTTTTT

v_gene: TRBV6-5
j_gene: TRBJ1-6
abundance: NA
d_gene: NA
CDR3aa: CASSSLAGWTLHF
CDR3nt: TGTGCCAGCAGTTCCCTTGCAGGGTGGACCCTCCACTTT

v_gene: TRBV13
j_gene: TRBJ1-3
abundance: NA
d_gene: NA
CDR3aa: CASSLGGRTDGNTIYF
CDR3nt: TGTGCCAGCAGCTTAGGGGGCCGTACGGATGGAAACACCATATATTTT

v_gene: TRBV7-2
j_gene: TRBJ2-4
abundance: NA
d_gene: TRBD2
CDR3aa: CASTGLAADSVQYF
CDR3nt: TGTGCCAGCACCGGACTAGCGGCCGATTCGGTTCAGTACTTC

v_gene: TRBV19
j_gene: TRBJ1-6
abundance: few
d_gene: NA
CDR3aa: CASSVIGQSQNSPLHF
CDR3nt: TGTGCCAGTAGTGTGATCGGACAGAGCCAAAATTCACCCCTCCACTTT

v_gene: TRBV19
j_gene: TRBJ2-5
abundance: NA
d_gene: NA
CDR3aa: CASSIISDQETQYF
CDR3nt: TGTGCCAGTAGTATAATCTCAGACCAAGAGACCCAGTACTTC

v_gene: TRBV2
j_gene: TRBJ2-3
abundance: NA
d_gene: TRBD2
CDR3aa: CARGTSFGTDTQYF
CDR3nt: TGTGCCAGAGGGACTAGCTTCGGCACAGATACGCAGTATTTT

v_gene: TRBV12-3/TRBV12-4
j_gene: TRBJ1-1
abundance: NA
d_gene: NA
CDR3aa: CASSLLQGTEAFF
CDR3nt: TGTGCCAGCAGTTTACTCCAGGGCACTGAAGCTTTCTTT

v_gene: TRBV6-5
j_gene: TRBJ1-5
abundance: NA
d_gene: NA
CDR3aa: CASRPGEGSQPQHF
CDR3nt: TGTGCCAGTCGCCCAGGGGAGGGAAGTCAGCCCCAGCATTTT

v_gene: TRBV12-3/TRBV12-4
j_gene: TRBJ1-6
abundance: NA
d_gene: NA
CDR3aa: CASSWEGVSPLHF
CDR3nt: TGTGCCAGCAGTTGGGAAGGGGTTTCACCCCTCCACTTT

v_gene: TRBV3-1/TRBV3-2
j_gene: TRBJ1-6
abundance: NA
d_gene: NA
CDR3aa: CASSTEGSPLHF
CDR3nt: TGTGCCAGCAGCACGGAGGGTTCACCCCTCCACTTT

v_gene: TRBV30
j_gene: TRBJ1-4
abundance: NA
d_gene: NA
CDR3aa: CAWSEGGNEKLFF
CDR3nt: TGTGCCTGGAGTGAGGGAGGGAATGAAAAACTGTTTTTT

v_gene: TRBV2
j_gene: TRBJ2-1
abundance: once
d_gene: TRBD2
CDR3aa: CASNVKPGLAGGEQFF
CDR3nt: TGTGCCAGCAACGTTAAACCGGGACTAGCGGGAGGAGAGCAGTTCTTC

v_gene: TRBV5-1
j_gene: TRBJ1-4
abundance: NA
d_gene: TRBD1
CDR3aa: CASSAGQGSAEKLFF
CDR3nt: TGCGCCAGCAGCGCAGGACAGGGTTCGGCTGAAAAACTGTTTTTT

v_gene: TRBV28
j_gene: TRBJ2-3
abundance: NA
d_gene: TRBD2
CDR3aa: CASSLLGLAGGPTDTQYF
CDR3nt: TGTGCCAGCAGTTTATTGGGACTAGCGGGGGGGCCTACAGATACGCAGTATTTT

v_gene: TRBV19
j_gene: TRBJ1-6
abundance: NA
d_gene: TRBD1
CDR3aa: CASSVGQGVSPLHF
CDR3nt: TGTGCCAGTAGTGTCGGACAGGGGGTTTCACCCCTCCACTTT

v_gene: TRBV11-2
j_gene: TRBJ1-1
abundance: few
d_gene: TRBD1
CDR3aa: CASSLDLYRGRINATEAFF
CDR3nt: TGTGCCAGCAGCTTAGATCTCTACAGGGGGCGAATCAATGCCACTGAAGCTTTCTTT

v_gene: TRBV15
j_gene: TRBJ2-3
abundance: once
d_gene: TRBD2
CDR3aa: CATSRELAPTDTQYF
CDR3nt: TGTGCCACCAGCAGAGAACTAGCGCCCACAGATACGCAGTATTTT

v_gene: TRBV12-3/TRBV12-4
j_gene: TRBJ1-1
abundance: NA
d_gene: NA
CDR3aa: CASRQSAEAFF
CDR3nt: TGTGCCAGTCGACAGTCCGCTGAAGCTTTCTTT

v_gene: TRBV6-4
j_gene: TRBJ1-2
abundance: NA
d_gene: NA
CDR3aa: CASSDGGRPPYGYTF
CDR3nt: TGTGCCAGCAGTGACGGGGGCCGACCTCCGTATGGCTACACCTTC

v_gene: TRBV4-1
j_gene: TRBJ1-5
abundance: few
d_gene: NA
CDR3aa: CASSQDQAQPQHF
CDR3nt: TGCGCCAGCAGCCAAGATCAGGCTCAGCCCCAGCATTTT

v_gene: TRBV6-5
j_gene: TRBJ2-1
abundance: NA
d_gene: NA
CDR3aa: CASSTTGDSYNEQFF
CDR3nt: TGTGCCAGCAGTACAACGGGGGACAGCTACAATGAGCAGTTCTTC

v_gene: TRBV7-2
j_gene: TRBJ2-1
abundance: NA
d_gene: TRBD1
CDR3aa: CASSAGQGGNNEQFF
CDR3nt: TGTGCCAGCAGCGCAGGACAGGGAGGCAACAATGAGCAGTTCTTC

v_gene: TRBV6-5
j_gene: TRBJ1-2
abundance: NA
d_gene: TRBD1
CDR3aa: CASMENDRGLVGYTF
CDR3nt: TGTGCCAGCATGGAGAATGACAGGGGACTGGTCGGCTACACCTTC

v_gene: TRBV9
j_gene: TRBJ2-6
abundance: NA
d_gene: NA
CDR3aa: CASSPPRGTISGANVLTF
CDR3nt: TGTGCCAGCAGCCCACCCAGAGGGACAATCTCTGGGGCCAACGTCCTGACTTTC

v_gene: TRBV4-1
j_gene: TRBJ2-5
abundance: NA
d_gene: TRBD1
CDR3aa: CASSHTGEGETQYF
CDR3nt: TGCGCCAGCAGCCATACAGGGGAAGGGGAGACCCAGTACTTC

v_gene: TRBV5-5
j_gene: TRBJ2-2
abundance: NA
d_gene: TRBD1
CDR3aa: CASSRGQGTLNTGELFF
CDR3nt: TGTGCCAGCAGCCGCGGACAGGGGACGTTGAACACCGGGGAGCTGTTTTTT

v_gene: TRBV9
j_gene: TRBJ1-2
abundance: NA
d_gene: NA
CDR3aa: CASSPPAGIYGYTF
CDR3nt: TGTGCCAGCAGCCCGCCCGCGGGTATCTATGGCTACACCTTC

v_gene: TRBV3-1/TRBV3-2
j_gene: TRBJ1-3
abundance: NA
d_gene: NA
CDR3aa: CASSILGNTIYF
CDR3nt: TGTGCCAGCAGCATCCTGGGAAACACCATATATTTT

v_gene: TRBV7-8
j_gene: TRBJ2-5
abundance: NA
d_gene: NA
CDR3aa: CASSWQGRETQYF
CDR3nt: TGTGCCAGCAGCTGGCAGGGTCGAGAGACCCAGTACTTC

v_gene: TRBV7-2
j_gene: TRBJ2-7
abundance: few
d_gene: NA
CDR3aa: CASSSFKDSPEQYF
CDR3nt: TGTGCCAGCAGCTCCTTTAAGGACAGTCCAGAGCAGTACTTC

v_gene: TRBV28
j_gene: TRBJ1-2
abundance: NA
d_gene: NA
CDR3aa: CASSLPGGLGGYTF
CDR3nt: TGTGCCAGCAGTTTGCCCGGGGGGCTAGGGGGCTACACCTTC

v_gene: TRBV10-2
j_gene: TRBJ2-7
abundance: NA
d_gene: TRBD1
CDR3aa: CASRKQGYEQYF
CDR3nt: TGCGCCAGCAGGAAACAGGGGTACGAGCAGTACTTC

v_gene: TRBV6-6
j_gene: TRBJ1-1
abundance: NA
d_gene: NA
CDR3aa: CASSYREDTEAFF
CDR3nt: TGTGCCAGCAGTTACAGGGAGGACACTGAAGCTTTCTTT

v_gene: TRBV6-6
j_gene: TRBJ2-7
abundance: NA
d_gene: NA
CDR3aa: CASSYSQGNYEQYF
CDR3nt: TGTGCCAGCAGTTACTCCCAGGGCAACTACGAGCAGTACTTC